The table lists the clone carrying this T cell receptor (beta chain) with a few counts. This sample is part of a study of T-cell reconstitution after alpha-beta-depleted transplantation in children. Using unique molecular identifiers, the investigators prepared the TCRbeta library. MiXCR was run by TCRdb on the PCR reads, yielding one entry per CDR3 protein. The profile shows around 340,000 distinct CDR3 sequences, 10% to 15% of them singletons. The specimen was PBMCs, collected from the stem cell graft. The source of this sequence is a human donor who donated a stem cell graft to a child with Fanconi anemia.

The CDR3 protein is CASSWRRGYEQYF. Here the CDR3 DNA reads TGTGCCAGCAGCTGGCGGCGCGGCTACGAGCAGTACTTC. The chain links TRBV4-2 to TRBJ2-7; D is unclear. This CDR3 spans 13 amino acids. Trimming took 5 bases from V and 3 from J, leaving 11 bases between them. Germline V lookup: CDR1 LGHNA, CDR2 YNFKEQ.